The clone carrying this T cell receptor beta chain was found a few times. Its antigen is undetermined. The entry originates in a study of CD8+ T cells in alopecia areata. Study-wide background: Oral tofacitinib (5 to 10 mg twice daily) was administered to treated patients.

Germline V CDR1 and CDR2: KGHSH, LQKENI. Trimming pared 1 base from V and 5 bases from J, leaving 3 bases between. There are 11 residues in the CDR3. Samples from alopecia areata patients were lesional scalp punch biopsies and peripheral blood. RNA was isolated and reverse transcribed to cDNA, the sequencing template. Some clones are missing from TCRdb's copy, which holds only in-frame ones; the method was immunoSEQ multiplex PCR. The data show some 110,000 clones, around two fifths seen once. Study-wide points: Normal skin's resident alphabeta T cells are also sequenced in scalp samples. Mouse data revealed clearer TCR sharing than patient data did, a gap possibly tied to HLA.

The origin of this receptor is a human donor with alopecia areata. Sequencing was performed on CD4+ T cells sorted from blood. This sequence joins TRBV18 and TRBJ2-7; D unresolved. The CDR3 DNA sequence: TGTGCCAGCTCACCACGCAACGAGCAGTACTTC. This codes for CASSPRNEQYF.